The present T cell receptor (beta chain) was sequenced within a study of control samples from healthy donors and cancer patients (TCRdb year 2020). Library generation was performed with the immunoSEQ multiplex PCR assay. Drawn from immuneACCESS, this table holds only the in-frame rearrangements with V and J called that TCRdb kept. Clones are partly lost; checked studies trace under half to an unresolved V gene and leave the rest unexplained. The sample has about 130,000 clones on record, over 75% of them singletons. Roughly 3.2% of the sample goes to the ten largest clones. In its sample, this clone was seen once. There is no known antigen for this receptor. Base qualities are not at hand, and no much larger clone is one base apart. Sequences were obtained from blood. The sequence derives from a man between 45 and 60 years old in good health.

The nucleotides are TGCGCCAGCAGCATATTAGGACTAGCCGGATCCGAGCAGTACTTC. This encodes CASSILGLAGSEQYF. This chain is built from TRBV5-1 and TRBJ2-7; 8 central nucleotides agree with TRBD2. V is pruned by 4 bases and J by 6 bases, leaving 12 bases of the junction without a gene match. In the germline V gene, CDR1 corresponds to SGHRS and CDR2 to YFSETQ. Reading from cysteine to phenylalanine, the CDR3 counts 15 amino acids. The only DNA kept is the CDR3, 45 bases in frame from the first base.